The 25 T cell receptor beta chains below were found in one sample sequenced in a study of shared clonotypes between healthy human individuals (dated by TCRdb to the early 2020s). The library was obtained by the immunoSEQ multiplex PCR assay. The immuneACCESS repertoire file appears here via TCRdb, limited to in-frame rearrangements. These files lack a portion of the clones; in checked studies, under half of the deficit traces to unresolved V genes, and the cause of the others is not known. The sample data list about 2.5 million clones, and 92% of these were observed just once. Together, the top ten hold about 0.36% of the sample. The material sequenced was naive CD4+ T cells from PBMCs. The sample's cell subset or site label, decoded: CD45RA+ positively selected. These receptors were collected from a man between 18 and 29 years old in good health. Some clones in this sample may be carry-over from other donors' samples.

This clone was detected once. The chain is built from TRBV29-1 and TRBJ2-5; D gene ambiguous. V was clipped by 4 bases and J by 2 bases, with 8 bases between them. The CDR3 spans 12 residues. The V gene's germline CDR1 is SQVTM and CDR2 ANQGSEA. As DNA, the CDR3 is TGCAGCGTTGGCCCAGGACAAGAGACCCAGTACTTC. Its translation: CSVGPGQETQYF.

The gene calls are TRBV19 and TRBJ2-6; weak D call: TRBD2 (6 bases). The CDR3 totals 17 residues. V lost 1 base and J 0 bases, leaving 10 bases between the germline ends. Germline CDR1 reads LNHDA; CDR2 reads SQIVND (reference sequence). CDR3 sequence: CASSIAGLISGANVLTF. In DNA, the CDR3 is TGTGCCAGTAGTATAGCGGGACTGATCTCTGGGGCCAACGTCCTGACTTTC.

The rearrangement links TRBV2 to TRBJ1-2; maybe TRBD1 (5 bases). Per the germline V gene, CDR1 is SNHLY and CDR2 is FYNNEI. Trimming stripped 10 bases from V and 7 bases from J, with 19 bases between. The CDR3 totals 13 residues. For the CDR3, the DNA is TGTGCCACCACCCGACAGAAATCGGCTGGCTACACCTTC. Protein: CATTRQKSAGYTF.

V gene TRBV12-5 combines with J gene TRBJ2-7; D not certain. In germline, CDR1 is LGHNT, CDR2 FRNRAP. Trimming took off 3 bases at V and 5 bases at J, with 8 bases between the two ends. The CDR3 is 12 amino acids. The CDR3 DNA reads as TGTGCTAGTGGTTTAAGCCCAGACGAGCAGTACTTC. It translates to CASGLSPDEQYF.

The CDR3 protein is CASSPQTWGGLHYGYTF. DNA of the CDR3: TGTGCCAGCAGCCCCCAGACCTGGGGAGGCCTGCACTATGGCTACACCTTC. The chain employs TRBV7-9 and TRBJ1-2; D is uncertain. The CDR3 has 17 residues. Trimming shortened V by 5 bases and J by 3 bases, and 22 bases separated the two germline ends. CDR1 SEHNR and CDR2 FQNEAQ come from the germline V gene (reference sequence).

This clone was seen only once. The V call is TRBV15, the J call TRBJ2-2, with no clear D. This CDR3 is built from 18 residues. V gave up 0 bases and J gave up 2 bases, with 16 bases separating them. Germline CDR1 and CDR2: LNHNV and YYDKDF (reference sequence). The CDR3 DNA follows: TGTGCCACCAGCAGAGACCCCGCGCAGGTCTCAAACACCGGGGAGCTGTTTTTT. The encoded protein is CATSRDPAQVSNTGELFF.

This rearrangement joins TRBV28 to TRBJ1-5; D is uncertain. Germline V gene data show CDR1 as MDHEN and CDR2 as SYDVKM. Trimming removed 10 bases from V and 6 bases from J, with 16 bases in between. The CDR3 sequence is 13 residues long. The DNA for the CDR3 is TGTGCCATTCAGGCAGGTACTGTTCAGCCCCAGCATTTT. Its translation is CAIQAGTVQPQHF.

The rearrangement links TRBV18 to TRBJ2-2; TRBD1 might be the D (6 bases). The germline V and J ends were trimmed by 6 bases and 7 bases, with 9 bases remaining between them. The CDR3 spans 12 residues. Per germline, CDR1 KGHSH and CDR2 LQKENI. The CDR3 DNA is TGTGCCAGCTCGTACAGGGTCGGGGAGCTGTTTTTT. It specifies CASSYRVGELFF.

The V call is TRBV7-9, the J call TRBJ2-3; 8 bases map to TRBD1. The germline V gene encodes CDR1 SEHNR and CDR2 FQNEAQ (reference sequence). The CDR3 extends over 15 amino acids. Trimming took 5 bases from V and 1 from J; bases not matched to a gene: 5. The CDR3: CASSRPGQGTDTQYF. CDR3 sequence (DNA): TGTGCCAGCAGCCGGCCGGGACAGGGCACAGATACGCAGTATTTT.

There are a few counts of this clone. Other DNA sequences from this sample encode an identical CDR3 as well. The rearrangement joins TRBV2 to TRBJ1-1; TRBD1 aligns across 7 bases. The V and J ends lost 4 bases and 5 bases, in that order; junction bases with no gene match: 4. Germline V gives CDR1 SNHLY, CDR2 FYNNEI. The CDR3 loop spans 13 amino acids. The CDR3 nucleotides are TGTGCCAGCAGTGGCGACAGGGAGACTGAAGCTTTCTTT. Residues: CASSGDRETEAFF.

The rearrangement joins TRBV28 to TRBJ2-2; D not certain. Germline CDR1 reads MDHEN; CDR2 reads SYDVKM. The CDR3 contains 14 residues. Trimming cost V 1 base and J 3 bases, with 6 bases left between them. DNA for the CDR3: TGTGCCAGCAGTTTATATTTCTACACCGGGGAGCTGTTTTTT. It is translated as CASSLYFYTGELFF.

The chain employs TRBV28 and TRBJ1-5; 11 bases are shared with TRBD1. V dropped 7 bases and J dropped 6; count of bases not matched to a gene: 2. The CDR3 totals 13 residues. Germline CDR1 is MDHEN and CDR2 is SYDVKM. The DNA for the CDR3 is TGTGCCAGCAAAGGGACAGGGGGTCAGCCCCAGCATTTT. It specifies CASKGTGGQPQHF.

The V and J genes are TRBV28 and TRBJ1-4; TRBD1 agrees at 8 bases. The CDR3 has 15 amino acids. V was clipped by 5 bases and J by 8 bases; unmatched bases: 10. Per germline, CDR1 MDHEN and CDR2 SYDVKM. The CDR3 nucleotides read TGTGCCAGCAGTGCCGGGGACAGGATTTTGGAAAAACTGTTTTTT. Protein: CASSAGDRILEKLFF.

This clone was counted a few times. The CDR3 DNA reads TGTGCCATCAGTGGGACTCAGAACACTGAAGCTTTCTTT. Translated: CAISGTQNTEAFF. The gene calls are TRBV10-3 and TRBJ1-1, with D unresolved. V lost 4 bases to trimming and J lost 1 base, with 7 bases between them. This CDR3 is 13 amino acids long. From germline, CDR1 is ENHRY and CDR2 SYGVKD.

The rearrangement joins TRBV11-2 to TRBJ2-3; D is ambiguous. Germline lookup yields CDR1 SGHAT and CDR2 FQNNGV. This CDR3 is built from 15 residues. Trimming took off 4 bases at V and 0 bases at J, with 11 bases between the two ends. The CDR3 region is CASSSRLLSTDTQYF. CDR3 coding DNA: TGTGCCAGCAGCTCCCGGCTCCTTAGCACAGATACGCAGTATTTT.

The CDR3 DNA follows: TGCGCCAGCAGCTTAATCCGAGGCGTTGAGCAGTTCTTC. Its protein is CASSLIRGVEQFF. The chain has TRBV5-1 and TRBJ2-1; D gene unclear. The CDR3 is 13 residues long. CDR1 and CDR2 from the germline V gene are SGHRS and YFSETQ. V was cut by 2 bases and J by 9 bases, with 12 bases left in between.

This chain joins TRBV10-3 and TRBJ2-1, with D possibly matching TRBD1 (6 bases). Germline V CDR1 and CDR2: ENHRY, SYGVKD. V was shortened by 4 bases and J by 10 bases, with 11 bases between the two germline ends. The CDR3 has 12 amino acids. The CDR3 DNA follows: TGTGCCATCAGTGTTGGGGGCTGGGAGCAGTTCTTC. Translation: CAISVGGWEQFF.

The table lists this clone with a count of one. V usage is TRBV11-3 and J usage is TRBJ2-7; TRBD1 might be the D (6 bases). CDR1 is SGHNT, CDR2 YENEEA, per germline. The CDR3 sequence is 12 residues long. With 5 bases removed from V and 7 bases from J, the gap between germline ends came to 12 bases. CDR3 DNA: TGTGCCAGCAGCACCAAGGACAGAGAGCAGTACTTC. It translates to CASSTKDREQYF.

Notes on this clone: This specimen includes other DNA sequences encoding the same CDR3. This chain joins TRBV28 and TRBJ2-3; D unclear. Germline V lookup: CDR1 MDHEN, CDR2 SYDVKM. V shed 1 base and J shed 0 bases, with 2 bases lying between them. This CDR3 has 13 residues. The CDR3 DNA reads TGTGCCAGCAGTTTATACAGCACAGATACGCAGTATTTT. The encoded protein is CASSLYSTDTQYF.

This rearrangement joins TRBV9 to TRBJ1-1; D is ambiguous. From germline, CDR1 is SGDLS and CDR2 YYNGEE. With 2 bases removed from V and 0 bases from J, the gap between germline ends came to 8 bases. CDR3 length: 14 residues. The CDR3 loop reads CASSVETMNTEAFF. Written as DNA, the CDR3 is TGTGCCAGCAGCGTCGAAACCATGAACACTGAAGCTTTCTTT.

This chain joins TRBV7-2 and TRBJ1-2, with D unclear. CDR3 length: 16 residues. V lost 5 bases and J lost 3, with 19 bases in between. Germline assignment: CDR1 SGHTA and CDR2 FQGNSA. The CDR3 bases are TGTGCCAGCAGCCATCGATACCGGGCCCGGGACTATGGCTACACCTTC. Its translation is CASSHRYRARDYGYTF.

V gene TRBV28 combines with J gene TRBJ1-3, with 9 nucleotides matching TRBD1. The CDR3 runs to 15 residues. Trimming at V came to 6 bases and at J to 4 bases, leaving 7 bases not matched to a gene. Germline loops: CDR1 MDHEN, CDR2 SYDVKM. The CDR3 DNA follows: TGTGCCAGCAGGCCAACAGGGGGCAGGGGAAACACCATATATTTT. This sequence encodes CASRPTGGRGNTIYF.

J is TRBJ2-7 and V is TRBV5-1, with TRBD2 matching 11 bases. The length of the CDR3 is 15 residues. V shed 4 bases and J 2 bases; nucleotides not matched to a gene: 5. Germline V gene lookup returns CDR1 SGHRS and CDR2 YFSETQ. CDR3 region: CASSAVAGGPYEQYF. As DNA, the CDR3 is TGCGCCAGCAGCGCGGTAGCGGGAGGGCCCTACGAGCAGTACTTC.

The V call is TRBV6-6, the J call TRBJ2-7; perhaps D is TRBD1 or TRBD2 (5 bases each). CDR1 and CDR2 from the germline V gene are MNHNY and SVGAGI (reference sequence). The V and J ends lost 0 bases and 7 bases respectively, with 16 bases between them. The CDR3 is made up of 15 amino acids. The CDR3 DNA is TGTGCCAGCAGTTACTCAGGGACGGCGCCTCTAGAGCAGTACTTC. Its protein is CASSYSGTAPLEQYF.

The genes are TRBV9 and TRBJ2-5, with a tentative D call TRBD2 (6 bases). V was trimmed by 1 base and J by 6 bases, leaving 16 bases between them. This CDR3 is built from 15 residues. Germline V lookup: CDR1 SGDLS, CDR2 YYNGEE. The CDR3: CASSVSGSDTQTQYF. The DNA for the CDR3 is TGTGCCAGCAGCGTATCCGGGAGCGACACACAGACCCAGTACTTC.